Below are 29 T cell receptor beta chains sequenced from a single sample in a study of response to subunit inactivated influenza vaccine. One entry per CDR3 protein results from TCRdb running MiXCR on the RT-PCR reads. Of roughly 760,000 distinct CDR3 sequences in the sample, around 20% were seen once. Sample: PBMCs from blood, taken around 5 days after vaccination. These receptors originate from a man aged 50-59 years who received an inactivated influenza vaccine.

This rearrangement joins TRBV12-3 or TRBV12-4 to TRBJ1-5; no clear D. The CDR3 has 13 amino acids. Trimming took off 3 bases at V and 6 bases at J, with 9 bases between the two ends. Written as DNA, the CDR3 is TGTGCCAGCAGTTTCGGCGAGCCTCAGCCCCAGCATTTT. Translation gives CASSFGEPQPQHF.

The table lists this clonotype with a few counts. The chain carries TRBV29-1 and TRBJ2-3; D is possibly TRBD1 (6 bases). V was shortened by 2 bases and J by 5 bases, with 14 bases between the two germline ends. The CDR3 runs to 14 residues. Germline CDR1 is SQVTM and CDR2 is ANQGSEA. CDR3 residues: CSVEKGTRGDTQYF. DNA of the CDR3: TGCAGCGTTGAAAAAGGGACCAGGGGAGATACGCAGTATTTT.

The CDR3: CASSWRQTNTGELFF. CDR3 DNA: TGCGCCAGCAGCTGGAGACAGACGAACACCGGGGAGCTGTTTTTT. V is TRBV5-1 and J is TRBJ2-2; possibly TRBD1 for D (5 bases). The germline V and J ends were trimmed by 3 bases and 0 bases, with 9 bases remaining between them. Germline V CDR1 and CDR2: SGHRS, YFSETQ. This CDR3 is built from 15 residues.

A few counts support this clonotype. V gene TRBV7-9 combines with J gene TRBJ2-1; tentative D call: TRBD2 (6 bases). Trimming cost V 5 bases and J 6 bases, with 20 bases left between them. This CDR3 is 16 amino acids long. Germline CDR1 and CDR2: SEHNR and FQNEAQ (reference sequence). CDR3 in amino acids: CASSPPFGGKGNEQFF. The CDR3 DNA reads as TGTGCCAGCAGCCCCCCCTTCGGGGGAAAGGGCAATGAGCAGTTCTTC.

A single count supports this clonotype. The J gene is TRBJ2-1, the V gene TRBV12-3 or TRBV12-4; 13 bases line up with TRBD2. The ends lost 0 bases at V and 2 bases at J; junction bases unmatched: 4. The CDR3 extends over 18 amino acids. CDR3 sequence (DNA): TGTGCCAGCAGTTTAGCGCGGACTAGCGGGAGCGCCTACAATGAGCAGTTCTTC. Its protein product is CASSLARTSGSAYNEQFF.

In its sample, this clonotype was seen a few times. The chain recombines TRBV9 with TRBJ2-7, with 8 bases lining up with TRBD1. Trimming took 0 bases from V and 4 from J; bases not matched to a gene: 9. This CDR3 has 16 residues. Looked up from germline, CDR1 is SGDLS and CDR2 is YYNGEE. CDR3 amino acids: CASSVGAGTGTYEQYF. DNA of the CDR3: TGTGCCAGCAGCGTAGGGGCCGGGACAGGAACGTACGAGCAGTACTTC.

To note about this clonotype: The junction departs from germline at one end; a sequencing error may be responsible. The CDR3 nucleotides are TGCAGTGCTAGAATGACAGGGAAGACCAACTTTGGCTACACCTTC. Amino acids: CSARMTGKTNFGYTF. The chain has TRBV20-1 and TRBJ1-2; the match to TRBD1 covers 7 bases. CDR1 DFQATT and CDR2 SNEGSKA come from the germline V gene (reference sequence). The CDR3 length is 15 residues.

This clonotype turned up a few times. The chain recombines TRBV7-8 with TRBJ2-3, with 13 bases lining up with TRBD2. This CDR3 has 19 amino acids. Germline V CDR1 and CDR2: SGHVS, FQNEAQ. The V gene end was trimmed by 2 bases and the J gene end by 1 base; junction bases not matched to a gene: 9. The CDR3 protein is CASSLNPRGLAGGTDTQYF. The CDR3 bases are TGTGCCAGCAGCTTAAATCCCCGCGGACTAGCGGGGGGCACAGATACGCAGTATTTT. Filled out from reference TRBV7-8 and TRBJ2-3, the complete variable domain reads GAGVSQSPRYKVAKRGQDVALRCDPISGHVSLFWYQQALGQGPEFLTYFQNEAQLDKSGLPSDRFFAERPEGSVSTLKIQRTQQEDSAVYLCASSLNPRGLAGGTDTQYFGPGTRLTVL.

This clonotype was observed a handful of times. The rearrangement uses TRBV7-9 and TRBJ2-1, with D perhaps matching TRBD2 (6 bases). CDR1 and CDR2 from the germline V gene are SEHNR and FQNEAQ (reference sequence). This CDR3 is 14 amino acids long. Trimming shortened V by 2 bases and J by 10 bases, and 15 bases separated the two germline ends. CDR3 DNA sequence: TGTGCCAGCAGCTTATACGGAACGAGCGGGGAGCAGTTCTTC. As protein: CASSLYGTSGEQFF. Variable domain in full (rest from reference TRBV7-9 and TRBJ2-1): DTGVSQNPRHKITKRGQNVTFRCDPISEHNRLYWYRQTLGQGPEFLTYFQNEAQLEKSRLLSDRFSAERPKGSFSTLEIQRTEQGDSAMYLCASSLYGTSGEQFFGPGTRLTVL.

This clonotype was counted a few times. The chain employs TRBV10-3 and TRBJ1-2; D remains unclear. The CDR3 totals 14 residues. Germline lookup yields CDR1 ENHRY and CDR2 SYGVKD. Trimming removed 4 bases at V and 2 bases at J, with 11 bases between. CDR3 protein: CAISGGGINYGYTF. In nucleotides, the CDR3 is TGTGCCATCAGTGGGGGAGGAATAAACTATGGCTACACCTTC.

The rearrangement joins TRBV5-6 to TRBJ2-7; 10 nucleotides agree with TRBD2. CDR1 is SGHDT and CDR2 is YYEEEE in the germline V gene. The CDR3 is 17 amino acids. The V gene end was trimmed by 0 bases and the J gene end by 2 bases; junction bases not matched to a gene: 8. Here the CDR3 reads CASSLGLAGSFTYEQYF. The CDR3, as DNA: TGTGCCAGCAGCTTGGGACTAGCGGGCAGCTTTACCTACGAGCAGTACTTC.

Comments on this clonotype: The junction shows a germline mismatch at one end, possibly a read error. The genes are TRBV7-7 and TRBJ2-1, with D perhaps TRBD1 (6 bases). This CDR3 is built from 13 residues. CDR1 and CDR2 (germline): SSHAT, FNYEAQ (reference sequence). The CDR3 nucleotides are TGTGCTAGCAGCTCCAGAGCACAGGGTGAGCAGTTCTTC. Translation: CASSSRAQGEQFF.

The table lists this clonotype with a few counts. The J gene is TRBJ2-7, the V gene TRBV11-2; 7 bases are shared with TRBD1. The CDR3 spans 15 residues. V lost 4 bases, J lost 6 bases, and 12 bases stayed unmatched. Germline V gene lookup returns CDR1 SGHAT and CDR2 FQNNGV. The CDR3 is CASSSVGTASREQYF. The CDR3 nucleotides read TGTGCCAGCAGCTCGGTCGGGACAGCCAGCCGCGAGCAGTACTTC.

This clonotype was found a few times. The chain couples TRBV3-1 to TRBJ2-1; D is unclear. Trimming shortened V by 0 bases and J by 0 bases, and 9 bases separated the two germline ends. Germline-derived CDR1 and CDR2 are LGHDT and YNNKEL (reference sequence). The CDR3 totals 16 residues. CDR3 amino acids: CASSQETMPSYNEQFF. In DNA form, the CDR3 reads TGTGCCAGCAGCCAAGAGACGATGCCCTCCTACAATGAGCAGTTCTTC.

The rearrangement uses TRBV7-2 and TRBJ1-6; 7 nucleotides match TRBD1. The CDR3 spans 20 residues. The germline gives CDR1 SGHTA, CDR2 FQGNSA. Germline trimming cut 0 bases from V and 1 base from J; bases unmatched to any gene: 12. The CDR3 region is CASSLADRDRGWSYNSPLHF. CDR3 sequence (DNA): TGTGCCAGCAGCTTAGCCGACAGGGACCGAGGATGGTCCTATAATTCACCCCTCCACTTT. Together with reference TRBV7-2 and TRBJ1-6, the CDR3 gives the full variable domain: GAGVSQSPSNKVTEKGKDVELRCDPISGHTALYWYRQSLGQGLEFLIYFQGNSAPDKSGLPSDRFSAERTGGSVSTLTIQRTQQEDSAVYLCASSLADRDRGWSYNSPLHFGNGTRLTVT.

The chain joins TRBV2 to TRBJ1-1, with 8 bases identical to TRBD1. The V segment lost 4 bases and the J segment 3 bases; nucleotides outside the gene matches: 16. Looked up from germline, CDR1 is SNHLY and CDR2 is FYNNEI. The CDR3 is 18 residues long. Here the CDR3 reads CASSVRPGGAKLDTEAFF. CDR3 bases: TGTGCCAGCAGTGTCAGGCCAGGGGGCGCGAAATTGGACACTGAAGCTTTCTTT.

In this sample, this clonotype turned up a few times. In DNA, the CDR3 is TGTGCCACCAGTGATGATCGGGACAGCTTCAATCAGCCCCAGCATTTT. It yields the protein CATSDDRDSFNQPQHF. The J gene is TRBJ1-5, the V gene TRBV24-1; TRBD1 agrees at 7 bases. The germline V gene has CDR1 KGHDR and CDR2 SFDVKD. The J segment lost 3 bases and the V segment lost 3 bases, leaving 7 bases of the junction unmatched. There are 16 residues in the CDR3.

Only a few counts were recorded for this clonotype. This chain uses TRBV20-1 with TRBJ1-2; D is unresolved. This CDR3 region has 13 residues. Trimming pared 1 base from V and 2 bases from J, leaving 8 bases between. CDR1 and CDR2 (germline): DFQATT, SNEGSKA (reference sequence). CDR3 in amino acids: CSARVAVNYGYTF. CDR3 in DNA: TGCAGTGCTAGAGTAGCAGTAAACTATGGCTACACCTTC.

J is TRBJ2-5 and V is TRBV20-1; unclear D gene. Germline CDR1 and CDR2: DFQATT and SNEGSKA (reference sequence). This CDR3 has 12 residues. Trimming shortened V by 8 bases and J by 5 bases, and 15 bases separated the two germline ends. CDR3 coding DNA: TGCAGTTGCTGGGGTCACCGGGAGACCCAGTACTTC. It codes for CSCWGHRETQYF.

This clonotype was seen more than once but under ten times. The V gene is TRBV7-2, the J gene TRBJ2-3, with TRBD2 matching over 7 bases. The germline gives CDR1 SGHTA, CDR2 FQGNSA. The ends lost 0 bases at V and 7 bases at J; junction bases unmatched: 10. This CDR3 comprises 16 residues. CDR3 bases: TGTGCCAGCAGCTTAGCGACCGCGGGAGTACGGCATACGCAGTATTTT. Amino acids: CASSLATAGVRHTQYF.

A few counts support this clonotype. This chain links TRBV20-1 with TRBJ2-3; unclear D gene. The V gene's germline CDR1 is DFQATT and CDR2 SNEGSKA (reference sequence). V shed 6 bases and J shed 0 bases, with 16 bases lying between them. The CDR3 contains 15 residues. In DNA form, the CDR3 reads TGCAGTGCGACGCGCGAGGACCTTAGCACAGATACGCAGTATTTT. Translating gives CSATREDLSTDTQYF.

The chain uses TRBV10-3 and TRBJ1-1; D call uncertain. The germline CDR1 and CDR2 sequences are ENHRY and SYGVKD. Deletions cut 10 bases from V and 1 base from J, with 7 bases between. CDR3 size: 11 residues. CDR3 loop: CATRRNTEAFF. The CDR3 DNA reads TGTGCCACCAGGAGGAACACTGAAGCTTTCTTT.

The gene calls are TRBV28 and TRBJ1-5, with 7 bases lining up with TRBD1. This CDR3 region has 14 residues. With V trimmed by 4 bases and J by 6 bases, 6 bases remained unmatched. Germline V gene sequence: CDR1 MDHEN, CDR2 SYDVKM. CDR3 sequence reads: CASSSPRDSQPQHF. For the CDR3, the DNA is TGTGCCAGCAGTTCCCCCCGGGACAGTCAGCCCCAGCATTTT. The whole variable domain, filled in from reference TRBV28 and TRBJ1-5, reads DVKVTQSSRYLVKRTGEKVFLECVQDMDHENMFWYRQDPGLGLRLIYFSYDVKMKEKGDIPEGYSVSREKKERFSLILESASTNQTSMYLCASSSPRDSQPQHFGDGTRLSIL.

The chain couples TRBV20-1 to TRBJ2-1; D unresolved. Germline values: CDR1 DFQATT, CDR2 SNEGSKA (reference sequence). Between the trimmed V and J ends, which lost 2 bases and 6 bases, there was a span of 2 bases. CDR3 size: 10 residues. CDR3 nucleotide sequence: TGCAGTGCTAGACCCAATGAGCAGTTCTTC. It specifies CSARPNEQFF.

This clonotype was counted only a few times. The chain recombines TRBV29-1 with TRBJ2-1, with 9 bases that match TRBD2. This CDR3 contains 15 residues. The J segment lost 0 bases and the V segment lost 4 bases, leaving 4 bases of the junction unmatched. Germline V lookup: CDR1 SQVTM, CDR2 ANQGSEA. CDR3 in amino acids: CSVGAGGSSYNEQFF. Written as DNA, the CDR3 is TGCAGCGTTGGGGCGGGGGGGAGCTCCTACAATGAGCAGTTCTTC.

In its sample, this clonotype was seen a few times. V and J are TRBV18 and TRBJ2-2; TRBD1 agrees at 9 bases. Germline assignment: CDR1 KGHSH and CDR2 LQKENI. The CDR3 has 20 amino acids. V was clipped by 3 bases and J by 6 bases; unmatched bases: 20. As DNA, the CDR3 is TGTGCCAGCTCACCTACCCGAGACGGCCGGGGACAGGGATTGTCCGGGGAGCTGTTTTTT. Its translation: CASSPTRDGRGQGLSGELFF.

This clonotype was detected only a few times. The DNA for the CDR3 is TGCAGTGCTAGGGCCTCTAGCGGGGGCCAAGAGACCCAGTACTTC. This translates into CSARASSGGQETQYF. The rearrangement links TRBV20-1 to TRBJ2-5, with 10 bases lining up with TRBD2. The V segment lost 3 bases and the J segment 1 base; nucleotides outside the gene matches: 5. Germline values: CDR1 DFQATT, CDR2 SNEGSKA (reference sequence). The CDR3 has 15 residues.

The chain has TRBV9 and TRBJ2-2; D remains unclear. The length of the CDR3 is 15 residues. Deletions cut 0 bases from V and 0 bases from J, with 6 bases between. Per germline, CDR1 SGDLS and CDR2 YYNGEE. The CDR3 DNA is TGTGCCAGCAGCGTAGCCGACCCGAACACCGGGGAGCTGTTTTTT. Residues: CASSVADPNTGELFF.

The CDR3 nucleotides are TGCAGTGCTAGAGCTGGTTTAGGCGGGAGGGCCAGGATCAATGAGCAGTTCTTC. It translates to CSARAGLGGRARINEQFF. This chain connects TRBV20-1 to TRBJ2-1, with 9 nucleotides matching TRBD2. Losses at the gene ends were 1 base for V and 6 bases for J; bases not matched to a gene: 16. Germline V gene data show CDR1 as DFQATT and CDR2 as SNEGSKA (reference sequence). The CDR3 runs 18 residues.